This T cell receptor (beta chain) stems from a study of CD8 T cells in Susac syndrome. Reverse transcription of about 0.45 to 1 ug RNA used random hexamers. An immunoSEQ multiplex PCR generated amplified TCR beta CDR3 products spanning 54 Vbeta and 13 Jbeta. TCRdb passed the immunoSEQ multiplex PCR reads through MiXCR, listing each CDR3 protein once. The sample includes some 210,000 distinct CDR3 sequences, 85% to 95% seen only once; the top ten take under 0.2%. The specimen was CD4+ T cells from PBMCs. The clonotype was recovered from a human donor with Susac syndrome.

Here the CDR3 reads CASSVEGRLGTEAFF. The CDR3 region has the DNA TGTGCCAGCAGCGTAGAAGGAAGGTTAGGCACTGAAGCTTTCTTT. This chain connects TRBV9 to TRBJ1-1; D gene uncertain. The V and J ends lost 0 bases and 4 bases respectively, with 13 bases between them. The CDR3 spans 15 residues. Germline lookup yields CDR1 SGDLS and CDR2 YYNGEE.